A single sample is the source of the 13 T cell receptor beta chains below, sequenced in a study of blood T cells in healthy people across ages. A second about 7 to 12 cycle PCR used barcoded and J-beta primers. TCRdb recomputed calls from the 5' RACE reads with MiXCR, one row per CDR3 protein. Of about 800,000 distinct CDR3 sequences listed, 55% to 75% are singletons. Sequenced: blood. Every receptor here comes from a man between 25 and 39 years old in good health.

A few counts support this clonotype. The CDR3 DNA reads as TGTGCCAGCAGCAGTCCTTATTCCTTACAAGAGACCCAGTACTTC. This gives the protein CASSSPYSLQETQYF. The chain couples TRBV21-1 to TRBJ2-7. The last part of the DNA fits TRBJ2-5 better; the J call may be wrong. TRBV21-1 is listed as a pseudogene. The CDR3 runs 15 residues.

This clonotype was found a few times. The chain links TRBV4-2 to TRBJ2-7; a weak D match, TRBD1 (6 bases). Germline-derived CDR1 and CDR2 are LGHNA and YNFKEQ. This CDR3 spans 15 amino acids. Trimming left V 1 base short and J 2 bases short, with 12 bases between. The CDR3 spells CASSQGVAGAYEQYF. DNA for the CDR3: TGTGCCAGCAGCCAAGGGGTGGCAGGGGCCTACGAGCAGTACTTC.

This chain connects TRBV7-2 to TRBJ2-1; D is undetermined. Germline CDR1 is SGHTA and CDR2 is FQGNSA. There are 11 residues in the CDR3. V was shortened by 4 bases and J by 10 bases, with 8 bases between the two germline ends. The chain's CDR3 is CASSSTMEQFF. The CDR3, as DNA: TGTGCCAGCAGCTCTACTATGGAGCAGTTCTTC.

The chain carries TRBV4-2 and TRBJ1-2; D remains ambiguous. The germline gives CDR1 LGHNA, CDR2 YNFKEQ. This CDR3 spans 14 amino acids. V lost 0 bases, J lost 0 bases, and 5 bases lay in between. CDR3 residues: CASSQEPPNYGYTF. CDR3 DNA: TGTGCCAGCAGCCAAGAGCCGCCTAACTATGGCTACACCTTC.

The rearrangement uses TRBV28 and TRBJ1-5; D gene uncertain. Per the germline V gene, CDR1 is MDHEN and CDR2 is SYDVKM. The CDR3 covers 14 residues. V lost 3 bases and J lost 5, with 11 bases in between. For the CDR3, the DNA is TGTGCCAGCAGTTTTGTACAGCCTTATCAGCCCCAGCATTTT. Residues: CASSFVQPYQPQHF. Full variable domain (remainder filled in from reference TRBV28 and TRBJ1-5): DVKVTQSSRYLVKRTGEKVFLECVQDMDHENMFWYRQDPGLGLRLIYFSYDVKMKEKGDIPEGYSVSREKKERFSLILESASTNQTSMYLCASSFVQPYQPQHFGDGTRLSIL.

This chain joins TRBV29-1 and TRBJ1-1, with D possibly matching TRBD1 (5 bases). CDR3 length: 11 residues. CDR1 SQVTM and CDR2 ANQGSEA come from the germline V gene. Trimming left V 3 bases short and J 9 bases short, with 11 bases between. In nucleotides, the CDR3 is TGCAGCGTTGAGAAGGGGTACCAAGCTTTCTTT. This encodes CSVEKGYQAFF.

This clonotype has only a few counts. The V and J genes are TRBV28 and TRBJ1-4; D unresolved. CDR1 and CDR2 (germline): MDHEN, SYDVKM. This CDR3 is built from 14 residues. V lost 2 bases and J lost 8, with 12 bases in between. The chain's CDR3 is CASSLSSSPEKLFF. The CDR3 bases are TGTGCCAGCAGTTTAAGTTCAAGCCCCGAAAAACTGTTTTTT.

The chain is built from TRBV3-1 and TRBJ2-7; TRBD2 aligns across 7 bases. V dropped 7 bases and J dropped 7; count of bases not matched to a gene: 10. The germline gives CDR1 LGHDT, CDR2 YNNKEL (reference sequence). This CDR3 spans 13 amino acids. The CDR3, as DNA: TGTGCCAGCAACCGTGGGGAGGGTTGGGAGCAGTACTTC. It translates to CASNRGEGWEQYF.

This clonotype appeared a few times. The CDR3 nucleotides are TGTGCCAGCAGTTATGGGGCAGGGGATTACGAGCAGTACTTC. Protein product: CASSYGAGDYEQYF. This chain connects TRBV6-5 to TRBJ2-1, with D possibly being TRBD1 (6 bases). Near its end, the DNA agrees better with TRBJ2-7, so the J call may be wrong. The CDR3 contains 14 residues. The germline CDR1 and CDR2 sequences are MNHEY and SVGAGI.

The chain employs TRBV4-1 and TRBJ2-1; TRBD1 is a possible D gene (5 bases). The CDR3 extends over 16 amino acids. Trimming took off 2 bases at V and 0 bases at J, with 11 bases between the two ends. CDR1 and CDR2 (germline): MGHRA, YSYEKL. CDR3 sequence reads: CASSQRQWRSYNEQFF. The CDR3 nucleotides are TGCGCCAGCAGCCAACGACAGTGGCGCTCCTACAATGAGCAGTTCTTC.

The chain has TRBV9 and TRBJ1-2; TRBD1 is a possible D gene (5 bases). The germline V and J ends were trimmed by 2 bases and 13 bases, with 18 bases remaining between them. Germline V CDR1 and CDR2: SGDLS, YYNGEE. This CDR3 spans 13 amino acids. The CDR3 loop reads CASSVIDGANTTF. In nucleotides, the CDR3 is TGTGCCAGCAGCGTCATCGACGGGGCTAATACCACCTTC.

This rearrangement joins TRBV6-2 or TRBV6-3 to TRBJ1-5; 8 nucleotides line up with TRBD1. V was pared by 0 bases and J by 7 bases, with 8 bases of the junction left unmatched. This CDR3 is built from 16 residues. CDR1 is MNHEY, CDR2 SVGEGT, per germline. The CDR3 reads CASSYSVQTGVQPQHF. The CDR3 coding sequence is TGTGCCAGCAGTTACTCAGTACAGACAGGGGTACAGCCCCAGCATTTT.

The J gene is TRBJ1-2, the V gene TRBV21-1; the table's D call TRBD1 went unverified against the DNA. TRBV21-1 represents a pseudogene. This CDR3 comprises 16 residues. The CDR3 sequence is CASSNTPGGCNYGYTF. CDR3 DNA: TGTGCCAGCAGCAATACCCCAGGGGGCTGTAACTATGGCTACACCTTC.